A single sample is the source of the 21 T cell receptor beta chains below, sequenced in a study of CD8+ T cells in alopecia areata listed by TCRdb under 2018. The library was prepared using the immunoSEQ multiplex PCR assay. For TCR sequencing, RNA was extracted from every sample and reverse transcribed into cDNA to serve as template. The table was pulled from immuneACCESS by TCRdb, which kept in-frame rearrangements only. Such tables lose some clones; where checked, under half of the loss comes from unresolved V genes, and the rest has no known cause. Across this sample there are 90,000 to 120,000 clones, with 65% to 85% seen only once. The top ten constitute under 25% of the sample. Sample time point, as interpreted from the label and publication: around 26 weeks on oral tofacitinib. In the paper's terms, the treatment or condition label means: oral pan-JAK inhibitor, 5-10 mg twice daily. The sequencing here drew on CD8+ T cells sorted from blood, taken at week 24, from a patient treated with tofacitinib. Receptors originate from a human donor with alopecia areata.

The genes are TRBV5-4 and TRBJ2-2; TRBD1 aligns across 10 bases. The germline V gene has CDR1 SGHNT and CDR2 YYREEE (reference sequence). V shed 4 bases and J 5 bases; nucleotides not matched to a gene: 5. The CDR3 consists of 15 residues. CDR3 protein: CASSLPGQGTGELFF. DNA of the CDR3: TGTGCCAGCAGCCTCCCGGGACAGGGGACCGGGGAGCTGTTTTTT.

The J gene is TRBJ2-3, the V gene TRBV15; D is possibly TRBD2 (6 bases). In germline, CDR1 is LNHNV, CDR2 YYDKDF (reference sequence). The CDR3 has 15 amino acids. Between the trimmed V and J ends, which lost 0 bases and 2 bases, there was a span of 9 bases. The CDR3, as DNA: TGTGCCACCAGCAGAGAGCGGGGCATCACAGATACGCAGTATTTT. This translates into CATSRERGITDTQYF.

The chain employs TRBV6-6 and TRBJ1-4, with D maybe TRBD1 (5 bases). In germline, CDR1 is MNHNY, CDR2 SVGAGI (reference sequence). The CDR3 consists of 15 residues. V was cut by 4 bases and J by 8 bases, with 17 bases left in between. The CDR3 loop is CASSSDMGVWEKLFF. CDR3 DNA: TGTGCCAGCAGTTCCGACATGGGGGTTTGGGAAAAACTGTTTTTT.

The J gene is TRBJ2-1, the V gene TRBV5-1; D not resolved. The CDR3 has 18 amino acids. CDR1 and CDR2 (germline): SGHRS, YFSETQ. V lost 5 bases to trimming and J lost 10 bases, with 31 bases between them. Here the CDR3 DNA reads TGCGCCAGCAGTCTGTCCGAGGTCAACCAACAACTCTCTCCCGAGCAGTTCTTC. Amino acid sequence: CASSLSEVNQQLSPEQFF.

V usage is TRBV14 and J usage is TRBJ2-7; a weak D match, TRBD1 (6 bases). Germline V gene lookup returns CDR1 SGHDN and CDR2 FVKESK. The V end lost 3 bases, the J end lost 3 bases, and 12 bases lay between the germline ends. This CDR3 is 14 amino acids long. As DNA, the CDR3 is TGTGCCAGCAGCCACCGACTACAGGGCTACGAGCAGTACTTC. As protein: CASSHRLQGYEQYF.

V is TRBV10-3 and J is TRBJ2-5; D is unclear. The length of the CDR3 is 15 residues. Germline CDR1 is ENHRY and CDR2 is SYGVKD. Trimming removed 0 bases at V and 1 base at J, with 9 bases between. The CDR3 loop reads CAISESERSQETQYF. In DNA form, the CDR3 reads TGTGCCATCAGTGAGTCGGAACGGTCCCAAGAGACCCAGTACTTC.

The chain joins TRBV4-1 to TRBJ2-3; D not resolved. Germline V lookup: CDR1 MGHRA, CDR2 YSYEKL. There are 15 residues in the CDR3. V was pared by 0 bases and J by 0 bases, with 7 bases between. In DNA form, the CDR3 reads TGCGCCAGCAGCCAAGAAACAGCCAGCACAGATACGCAGTATTTT. Protein product: CASSQETASTDTQYF.

The J gene is TRBJ1-3, the V gene TRBV7-6; D call uncertain. This CDR3 comprises 13 residues. V dropped 4 bases and J dropped 10 bases, with 14 bases sitting between them. CDR1 SGHVS and CDR2 FNYEAQ come from the germline V gene. The CDR3 DNA reads TGTGCCAGCAGCTCAGGCACAGCTGGGACCATATATTTT. It specifies CASSSGTAGTIYF.

V and J are TRBV21-1 and TRBJ2-2; TRBD2, the table's D call, lacks a check against the DNA. TRBV21-1 is marked as a pseudogene. There are 17 residues in the CDR3. CDR3 amino acids: CASSKPLAGANTGELFF. The CDR3 nucleotides are TGTGCCAGCAGCAAACCACTAGCGGGGGCGAACACCGGGGAGCTGTTTTTT.

This clone appeared a few times. J is TRBJ2-7 and V is TRBV7-9; a weak D match, TRBD2 (6 bases). The CDR3 contains 15 residues. Deletions cut 1 base from V and 4 bases from J, with 14 bases between. The germline V gene encodes CDR1 SEHNR and CDR2 FQNEAQ (reference sequence). DNA for the CDR3: TGTGCCAGCAGCTTAGAGGAGGGGATCGGGTACGAGCAGTACTTC. Translation: CASSLEEGIGYEQYF. Looking up the rest from reference TRBV7-9 and TRBJ2-7 gives the full variable domain: DTGVSQNPRHKITKRGQNVTFRCDPISEHNRLYWYRQTLGQGPEFLTYFQNEAQLEKSRLLSDRFSAERPKGSFSTLEIQRTEQGDSAMYLCASSLEEGIGYEQYFGPGTRLTVT.

About this clone itself: With a far larger clone one base away, a read error is the likely cause. The rearrangement joins TRBV6-1 to TRBJ2-7, with a tentative D call TRBD1 (6 bases). There are 15 residues in the CDR3. The germline V and J ends were trimmed by 11 bases and 4 bases, with 24 bases remaining between them. Per the germline V gene, CDR1 is MNHNS and CDR2 is SASEGT. CDR3 region: CAGNPTGAWGYEQYF. CDR3 in DNA: TGTGCCGGCAACCCGACAGGAGCATGGGGTTACGAGCAGTACTTC.

Of note for this clone: Compared with germline, one end of the junction differs, possibly owing to a read error. The rearrangement uses TRBV5-4 and TRBJ2-2, with D maybe TRBD2 (6 bases). Germline V gene sequence: CDR1 SGHNT, CDR2 YYREEE (reference sequence). CDR3 length equals 17 residues. The CDR3 here is CASRGPGLGKDTGGLFF. CDR3 sequence (DNA): TGTGCCAGCAGGGGTCCGGGACTCGGAAAGGACACCGGGGGGCTGTTTTTT. Filled out from reference TRBV5-4 and TRBJ2-2, the complete variable domain reads ETGVTQSPTHLIKTRGQQVTLRCSSQSGHNTVSWYQQALGQGPQFIFQYYREEENGRGNFPPRFSGLQFPNYSSELNVNALELDDSALYLCASRGPGLGKDTGGLFFGEGSRLTVL.

In its sample, this clone was seen a few times. V gene TRBV23-1 combines with J gene TRBJ2-1, with D perhaps TRBD2 (6 bases). TRBV23-1 is an open reading frame whose function is uncertain. Trimming took 0 bases from V and 7 from J, leaving 10 bases between them. The CDR3 runs 14 residues. CDR3 amino acids: CASSQSDGGNEQFF. DNA for the CDR3: TGCGCCAGCAGTCAATCGGATGGGGGGAATGAGCAGTTCTTC.

Remarks on this clone: One junction end does not reproduce the germline sequence, and a read error may be involved. The CDR3 loop reads CASSPDRGNEQFF. The CDR3 nucleotides are TGTGCTAGCAGCCCAGACAGGGGCAATGAGCAGTTCTTC. The chain carries TRBV7-7 and TRBJ2-1, with 8 bases lining up with TRBD1. The CDR3 runs to 13 residues. Germline values: CDR1 SSHAT, CDR2 FNYEAQ (reference sequence). Together with reference TRBV7-7 and TRBJ2-1, the CDR3 gives the full variable domain: GAGVSQSPRYKVTKRGQDVTLRCDPISSHATLYWYQQALGQGPEFLTYFNYEAQPDKSGLPSDRFSAERPEGSISTLTIQRTEQRDSAMYRCASSPDRGNEQFFGPGTRLTVL.

The table lists this clone with a few counts. The chain couples TRBV4-2 to TRBJ2-7; 8 nucleotides line up with TRBD2. Germline V CDR1 and CDR2: LGHNA, YNFKEQ. The J segment lost 4 bases and the V segment lost 0 bases, leaving 8 bases of the junction unmatched. The CDR3 sequence is 16 residues long. CDR3 DNA: TGTGCCAGCAGCCAAGAAGGAAGCGGGGGTCTATACGAGCAGTACTTC. This translates into CASSQEGSGGLYEQYF.

This clone appeared once. V gene TRBV7-9 combines with J gene TRBJ2-7; TRBD2 agrees at 7 bases. The CDR3 sequence is 15 residues long. The germline V gene encodes CDR1 SEHNR and CDR2 FQNEAQ (reference sequence). J was trimmed by 3 bases and V by 5 bases; bases with no gene match: 10. CDR3 nucleotide sequence: TGTGCCAGCAGCGCCACCGGGAGGCGGAGCTACGAGCAGTACTTC. Amino acids: CASSATGRRSYEQYF.

The rearrangement uses TRBV4-1 and TRBJ1-5, with D possibly matching TRBD1 (5 bases). The CDR3 loop spans 14 amino acids. CDR1 and CDR2 from the germline V gene are MGHRA and YSYEKL. V dropped 1 base and J dropped 4 bases, with 8 bases sitting between them. DNA for the CDR3: TGCGCCAGCAGCCAAGCGGGGGGAAATCAGCCCCAGCATTTT. Its protein product is CASSQAGGNQPQHF.

The V call is TRBV10-3, the J call TRBJ2-7; the D gene is possibly TRBD2 (6 bases). Germline V CDR1 and CDR2: ENHRY, SYGVKD. Trimming cost V 3 bases and J 6 bases, with 15 bases left between them. The CDR3 length is 14 residues. The CDR3: CAISDPGTGSEQYF. DNA of the CDR3: TGTGCCATCAGTGACCCCGGGACCGGGAGCGAGCAGTACTTC.

The chain links TRBV29-1 to TRBJ2-7, with D possibly matching TRBD2 (7 bases). CDR1 SQVTM and CDR2 ANQGSEA come from the germline V gene. V gave up 0 bases and J gave up 4 bases, with 19 bases separating them. CDR3 length: 16 residues. Written as DNA, the CDR3 is TGCAGCGTTGAAGACCCGGGGCGGGGGCTCGGTTACGAGCAGTACTTC. Encoded protein: CSVEDPGRGLGYEQYF.

The CDR3, as DNA: TGTGCCAGCAGCCCGGCCCCCAATTCACCCCTCCACTTT. It translates to CASSPAPNSPLHF. The chain recombines TRBV5-6 with TRBJ1-6, with D unclear. CDR3 length: 13 residues. The V and J ends lost 4 bases and 7 bases respectively, with 9 bases between them. Germline loops: CDR1 SGHDT, CDR2 YYEEEE.

The chain combines TRBV4-1 with TRBJ1-1; D might be TRBD1 (5 bases). The CDR3 loop spans 13 amino acids. Looked up from germline, CDR1 is MGHRA and CDR2 is YSYEKL. The V and J ends lost 0 bases and 11 bases respectively, with 13 bases between them. CDR3 sequence reads: CASSQDNVREAFF. For the CDR3, the DNA is TGCGCCAGCAGCCAAGATAACGTCAGGGAGGCTTTCTTT.